These 26 T cell receptor beta chains came from one sample sequenced in a study of response to subunit inactivated influenza vaccine. TCRdb called the RT-PCR reads again in MiXCR, with one record for every CDR3 protein. The sample consists of 500,000 or so distinct CDR3 sequences, 10% to 11% of them appearing once. The source material was PBMCs from blood, sampled more than 35 days after vaccination. The receptors were sampled from a man over 45 who received an inactivated influenza vaccine.

This clonotype appeared a few times. The J gene is TRBJ2-7, the V gene TRBV7-6; TRBD1 might be the D (6 bases). This CDR3 has 16 residues. Trimming took 5 bases from V and 6 from J, leaving 23 bases between them. CDR1 and CDR2 (germline): SGHVS, FNYEAQ. The CDR3 nucleotides read TGTGCCAGCAGCCCCCTAAGGGAAGGGGGAATGGGCGAGCAGTACTTC. Protein product: CASSPLREGGMGEQYF. The full variable domain, its missing parts supplied by reference TRBV7-6 and TRBJ2-7, is GAGVSQSPRYKVTKRGQDVALRCDPISGHVSLYWYRQALGQGPEFLTYFNYEAQQDKSGLPNDRFSAERPEGSISTLTIQRTEQRDSAMYRCASSPLREGGMGEQYFGPGTRLTVT.

In its sample, this clonotype was seen a few times. The chain combines TRBV7-2 with TRBJ1-5; D call uncertain. The germline CDR1 and CDR2 sequences are SGHTA and FQGNSA. CDR3 length: 14 amino acids. V dropped 2 bases and J dropped 2 bases, with 7 bases sitting between them. The CDR3 sequence: CASSLWEGNQPQHF. The CDR3 DNA reads as TGTGCCAGCAGCTTATGGGAAGGCAATCAGCCCCAGCATTTT.

The chain employs TRBV4-3 and TRBJ2-3, with 10 bases fitting TRBD2. This CDR3 contains 16 residues. Per the germline V gene, CDR1 is LGHNA and CDR2 is YSLEER. V dropped 3 bases and J dropped 0; count of bases not matched to a gene: 3. CDR3 sequence reads: CASSQYSGGSTDTQYF. In nucleotides, the CDR3 is TGCGCCAGCAGCCAGTATAGCGGGGGGAGCACAGATACGCAGTATTTT.

At least ten counts were recorded for this clonotype. V gene TRBV12-3 or TRBV12-4 combines with J gene TRBJ2-5; D ambiguous. CDR3 length: 13 amino acids. V was cut by 6 bases and J by 2 bases, with 10 bases left in between. The CDR3 is CASRSWQQETQYF. The DNA for the CDR3 is TGTGCCAGCAGGTCGTGGCAGCAAGAGACCCAGTACTTC.

The chain recombines TRBV7-3 with TRBJ1-1; D gene ambiguous. V dropped 0 bases and J dropped 8 bases, with 7 bases sitting between them. The CDR3 is 12 amino acids. Germline CDR1 reads SGHTA; CDR2 reads FQGTGA. In DNA, the CDR3 is TGTGCCAGCAGCTTAACGGCCGGAGAAGCTTTCTTT. This encodes CASSLTAGEAFF.

The chain has TRBV9 and TRBJ1-4, with D hard to call. Trimming removed 4 bases at V and 2 bases at J, with 12 bases between. Germline-derived CDR1 and CDR2 are SGDLS and YYNGEE. CDR3 length: 15 residues. The CDR3 protein is CASSPRGLTNEKLFF. Written as DNA, the CDR3 is TGTGCCAGCAGCCCCCGCGGGTTGACTAATGAAAAACTGTTTTTT.

The chain links TRBV20-1 to TRBJ1-2, with D unclear. V dropped 3 bases and J dropped 4 bases, with 12 bases sitting between them. The CDR3 has 13 amino acids. Germline CDR1 and CDR2: DFQATT and SNEGSKA (reference sequence). CDR3 loop: CSASRQPSYGYTF. The DNA of the CDR3 is TGCAGTGCTAGTCGGCAGCCTAGCTATGGCTACACCTTC.

This clonotype was counted between two and nine times. The chain recombines TRBV11-1 with TRBJ1-1, with D possibly matching TRBD1 (5 bases). The CDR3 extends over 18 amino acids. Germline V gives CDR1 SGHAT, CDR2 FQDESV (reference sequence). V was trimmed by 2 bases and J by 1 base, leaving 20 bases between them. CDR3 protein: CASSLPPWQGKANTEAFF. CDR3 bases: TGTGCCAGCAGCTTACCTCCGTGGCAGGGAAAAGCGAACACTGAAGCTTTCTTT.

This clonotype was observed many times. The gene calls are TRBV10-3 and TRBJ1-5; TRBD1 matches at 7 bases. The CDR3 totals 15 residues. V gave up 2 bases and J gave up 2 bases; unmatched junction bases: 3. Germline loops: CDR1 ENHRY, CDR2 SYGVKD. This CDR3 is CAISEAGGGNQPQHF. CDR3 bases: TGTGCCATCAGTGAGGCAGGGGGTGGCAATCAGCCCCAGCATTTT.

V usage is TRBV6-5 and J usage is TRBJ1-3; a weak D match, TRBD1 (6 bases). Trimming took 1 base from V and 2 from J, leaving 9 bases between them. This CDR3 region has 15 residues. The germline V gene has CDR1 MNHEY and CDR2 SVGAGI. The CDR3 bases are TGTGCCAGCAGTTACTACGGACAGCCTGGAAACACCATATATTTT. This encodes CASSYYGQPGNTIYF.

J is TRBJ1-2 and V is TRBV19; TRBD1 aligns across 7 bases. This CDR3 contains 14 residues. CDR1 is LNHDA, CDR2 SQIVND, per germline (reference sequence). V lost 3 bases to trimming and J lost 2 bases; unmatched junction nucleotides: 3. The CDR3 sequence: CASSIPGGNYGYTF. The CDR3, as DNA: TGTGCCAGTAGTATTCCAGGGGGAAACTATGGCTACACCTTC.

This clonotype was seen at least ten times. The V and J genes are TRBV29-1 and TRBJ2-7, with TRBD1 matching 9 bases. Germline CDR1 is SQVTM and CDR2 is ANQGSEA. The CDR3 length is 13 residues. Germline trimming cut 5 bases from V and 3 bases from J; bases unmatched to any gene: 5. For the CDR3, the DNA is TGCAGCGTTTTACAGGGGGCTATCTACGAGCAGTACTTC. This gives the protein CSVLQGAIYEQYF.

In its sample, this clonotype was seen many times. The chain joins TRBV11-2 to TRBJ2-5; possible D gene TRBD2, 5 bases. The V end was cut by 4 bases, the J end by 1 base, with 13 bases between. The CDR3 consists of 15 residues. Germline assignment: CDR1 SGHAT and CDR2 FQNNGV. For the CDR3, the DNA is TGTGCCAGCAGCTGGGGTACTAGAGGCCAAGAGACCCAGTACTTC. This codes for CASSWGTRGQETQYF.

This clonotype has more than one count but fewer than ten. This may come from a read error, since a much larger clone is one base off. The chain couples TRBV5-6 to TRBJ2-1; 7 bases align to TRBD2. The ends lost 2 bases at V and 0 bases at J; junction bases unmatched: 2. There are 15 residues in the CDR3. Germline-derived CDR1 and CDR2 are SGHDT and YYEEEE. DNA of the CDR3: TGTGCCAGCAGCTTACGGGAGGCCTCCTACAATGAGCAGTTCTTC. Residues: CASSLREASYNEQFF.

V gene TRBV14 combines with J gene TRBJ2-3; unclear D gene. Germline V gives CDR1 SGHDN, CDR2 FVKESK. Deletions cut 5 bases from V and 6 bases from J, with 9 bases between. The CDR3 spans 12 residues. Here the CDR3 DNA reads TGTGCCAGCAGCTTTGACGCGGATACGCAGTATTTT. Its translation: CASSFDADTQYF.

In its sample, this clonotype was seen many times. The chain links TRBV12-3 or TRBV12-4 to TRBJ2-2; maybe TRBD2 (6 bases). The CDR3 runs to 15 residues. V was clipped by 3 bases and J by 2 bases, with 10 bases between them. Written as DNA, the CDR3 is TGTGCCAGCAGTTTTAGCGGCAGTAACACCGGGGAGCTGTTTTTT. This codes for CASSFSGSNTGELFF.

This clonotype was counted many times. The V and J genes are TRBV29-1 and TRBJ2-2; D ambiguous. This CDR3 region has 16 residues. V dropped 6 bases and J dropped 5 bases, with 22 bases sitting between them. The germline V gene encodes CDR1 SQVTM and CDR2 ANQGSEA. The CDR3 sequence: CSVIQNPGPTTGELFF. The CDR3, as DNA: TGCAGCGTAATACAAAATCCCGGACCAACTACCGGGGAGCTGTTTTTT.

The table lists this clonotype with many counts. The J gene is TRBJ2-1, the V gene TRBV12-3 or TRBV12-4; D unclear. V was cut by 5 bases and J by 2 bases, with 4 bases left in between. The CDR3 contains 12 residues. The CDR3 protein is CASSGTYNEQFF. CDR3 sequence (DNA): TGTGCCAGCAGTGGGACCTACAATGAGCAGTTCTTC.

The chain is built from TRBV10-3 and TRBJ2-2; 7 positions match TRBD2. Germline-derived CDR1 and CDR2 are ENHRY and SYGVKD. V was clipped by 11 bases and J by 4 bases; unmatched bases: 10. This CDR3 has 14 amino acids. CDR3 in DNA: TGTGCCCTCCAGCGGGATTCCCTCACCGGGGAGCTGTTTTTT. The encoded protein is CALQRDSLTGELFF.

The chain links TRBV20-1 to TRBJ2-2, with unresolved D. Trimming cost V 2 bases and J 6 bases, with 4 bases left between them. Germline V gene data show CDR1 as DFQATT and CDR2 as SNEGSKA (reference sequence). The CDR3 spans 11 residues. The CDR3 reads CSARIAGELFF. In DNA, the CDR3 is TGCAGTGCTAGAATCGCCGGGGAGCTGTTTTTT.

In this sample, this clonotype turned up many times. An end of the junction differs from the germline gene, which may be a read error. The gene calls are TRBV6-2 or TRBV6-3 and TRBJ2-1, with D hard to call. The V gene's germline CDR1 is MNHEY and CDR2 SVGEGT. The CDR3 is 12 amino acids. The CDR3, as DNA: TGTGCCAGCAGTAACTCTTACAATGAGCAGTTCTTC. Protein: CASSNSYNEQFF.

This clonotype was counted many times. The chain has TRBV18 and TRBJ2-5; the D gene could be TRBD1 or TRBD2 (5 bases each). CDR1 and CDR2 from the germline V gene are KGHSH and LQKENI. V lost 8 bases and J lost 1, with 11 bases in between. The length of the CDR3 is 13 residues. The CDR3 coding sequence is TGTGCCAGCAGCCCCGGGGCCCAAGAGACCCAGTACTTC. Protein: CASSPGAQETQYF.

The rearrangement joins TRBV20-1 to TRBJ2-3, with D hard to call. The V end lost 3 bases, the J end lost 5 bases, and 21 bases lay between the germline ends. CDR1 is DFQATT and CDR2 is SNEGSKA in the germline V gene (reference sequence). This CDR3 region has 16 residues. In DNA form, the CDR3 reads TGCAGTGCTAGTCGGTTAGTCGGCGGTAGAATAGATACGCAGTATTTT. Residues: CSASRLVGGRIDTQYF.

This clonotype was seen ten or more times. The rearrangement joins TRBV12-3 or TRBV12-4 to TRBJ2-3; tentatively, D is TRBD1 (6 bases). Trimming removed 7 bases from V and 3 bases from J, with 11 bases in between. The CDR3 spans 13 residues. The CDR3 spells CASTSRGTDTQYF. In DNA, the CDR3 is TGTGCCAGCACCTCCAGGGGAACAGATACGCAGTATTTT.

In this sample, this clonotype turned up a few times. J is TRBJ2-1 and V is TRBV11-1; D possibly corresponds to TRBD2 (6 bases). This CDR3 comprises 18 residues. CDR1 is SGHAT and CDR2 is FQDESV in the germline V gene (reference sequence). V lost 0 bases to trimming and J lost 7 bases, with 22 bases between them. CDR3 DNA sequence: TGTGCCAGCAGCTTAGCCCCTTTTAGTGAGCGGGCCGGGAATGAGCAGTTCTTC. It encodes CASSLAPFSERAGNEQFF.

The V gene is TRBV29-1, the J gene TRBJ2-5, with D uncertain. Between the trimmed V and J ends, which lost 6 bases and 5 bases, there was a span of 13 bases. This CDR3 is built from 12 residues. The germline gives CDR1 SQVTM, CDR2 ANQGSEA. CDR3 bases: TGCAGCGTGACCCTGGGCTCGGAGACCCAGTACTTC. It codes for CSVTLGSETQYF.